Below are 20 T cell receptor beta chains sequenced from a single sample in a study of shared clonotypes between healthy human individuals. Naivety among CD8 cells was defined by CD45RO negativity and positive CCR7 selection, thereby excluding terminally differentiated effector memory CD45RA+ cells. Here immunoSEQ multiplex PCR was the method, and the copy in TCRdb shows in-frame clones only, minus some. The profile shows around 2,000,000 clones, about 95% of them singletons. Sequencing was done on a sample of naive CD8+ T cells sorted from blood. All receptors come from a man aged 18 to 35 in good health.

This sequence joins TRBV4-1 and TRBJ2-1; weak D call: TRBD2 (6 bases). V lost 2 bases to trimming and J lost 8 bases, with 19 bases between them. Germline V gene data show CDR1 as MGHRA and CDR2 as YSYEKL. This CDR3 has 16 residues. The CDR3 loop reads CASSQSPGLISDEQFF. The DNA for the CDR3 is TGCGCCAGCAGCCAAAGCCCCGGACTAATCTCCGATGAGCAGTTCTTC.

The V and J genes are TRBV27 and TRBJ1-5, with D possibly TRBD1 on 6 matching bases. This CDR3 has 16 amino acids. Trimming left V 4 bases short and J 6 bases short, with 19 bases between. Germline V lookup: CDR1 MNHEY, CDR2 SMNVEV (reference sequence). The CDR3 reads CASSSGTLGWGQPQHF. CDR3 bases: TGTGCCAGCAGTTCGGGGACACTGGGGTGGGGTCAGCCCCAGCATTTT.

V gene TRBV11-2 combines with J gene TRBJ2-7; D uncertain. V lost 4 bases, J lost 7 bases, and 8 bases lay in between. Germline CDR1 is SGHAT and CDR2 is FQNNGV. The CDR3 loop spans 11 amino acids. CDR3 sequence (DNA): TGTGCCAGCAGCTCCTCCTTTGAGCAGTACTTC. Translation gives CASSSSFEQYF.

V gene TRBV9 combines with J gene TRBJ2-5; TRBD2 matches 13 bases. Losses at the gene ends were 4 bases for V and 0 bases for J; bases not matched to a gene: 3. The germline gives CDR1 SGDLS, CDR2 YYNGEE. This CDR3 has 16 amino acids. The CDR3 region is CASSPGTSGDQETQYF. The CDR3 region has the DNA TGTGCCAGCAGCCCAGGGACTAGCGGGGACCAAGAGACCCAGTACTTC.

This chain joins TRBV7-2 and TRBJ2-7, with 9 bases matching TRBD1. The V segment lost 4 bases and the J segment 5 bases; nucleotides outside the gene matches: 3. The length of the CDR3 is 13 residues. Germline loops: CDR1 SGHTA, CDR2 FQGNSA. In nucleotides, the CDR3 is TGTGCCAGCAGCTGGACAGGGGACCACGAGCAGTACTTC. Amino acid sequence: CASSWTGDHEQYF.

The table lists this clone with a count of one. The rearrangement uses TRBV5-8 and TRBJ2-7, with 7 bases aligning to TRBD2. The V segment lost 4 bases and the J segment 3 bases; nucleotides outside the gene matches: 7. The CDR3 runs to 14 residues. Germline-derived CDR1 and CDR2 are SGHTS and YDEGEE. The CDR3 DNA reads TGTGCCAGCAGCGCGCTAGGGGAGGGCTACGAGCAGTACTTC. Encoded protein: CASSALGEGYEQYF.

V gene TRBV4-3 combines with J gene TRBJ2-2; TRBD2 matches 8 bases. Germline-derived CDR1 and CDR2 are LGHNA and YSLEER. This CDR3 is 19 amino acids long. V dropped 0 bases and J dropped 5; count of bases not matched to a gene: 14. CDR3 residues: CASSQDRWLAGTATGELFF. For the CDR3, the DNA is TGCGCCAGCAGCCAAGATCGGTGGCTAGCGGGCACCGCTACCGGGGAGCTGTTTTTT.

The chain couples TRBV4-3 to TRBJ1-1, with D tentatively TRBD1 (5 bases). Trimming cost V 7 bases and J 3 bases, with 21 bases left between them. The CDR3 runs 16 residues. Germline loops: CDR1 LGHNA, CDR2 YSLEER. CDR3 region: CASNPQVSARDTEAFF. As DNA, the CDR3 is TGCGCCAGCAACCCCCAGGTGAGCGCCAGGGACACTGAAGCTTTCTTT.

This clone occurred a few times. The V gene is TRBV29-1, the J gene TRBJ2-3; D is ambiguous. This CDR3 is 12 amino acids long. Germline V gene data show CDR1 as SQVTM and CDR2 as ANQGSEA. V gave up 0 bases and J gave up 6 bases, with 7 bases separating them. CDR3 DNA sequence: TGCAGCGTTGAAGAGGACGACGATACGCAGTATTTT. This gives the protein CSVEEDDDTQYF.

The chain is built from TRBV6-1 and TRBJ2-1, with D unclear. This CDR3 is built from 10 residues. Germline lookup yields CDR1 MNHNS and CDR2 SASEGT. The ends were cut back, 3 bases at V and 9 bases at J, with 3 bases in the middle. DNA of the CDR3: TGTGCCAGCAGTGACAGTGAGCAGTTCTTC. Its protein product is CASSDSEQFF.

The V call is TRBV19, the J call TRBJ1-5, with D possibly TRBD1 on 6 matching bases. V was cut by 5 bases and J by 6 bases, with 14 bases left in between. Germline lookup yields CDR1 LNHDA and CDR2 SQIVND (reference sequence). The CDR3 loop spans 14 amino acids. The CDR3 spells CASSVQGLGQPQHF. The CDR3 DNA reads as TGTGCCAGTAGTGTACAGGGCTTAGGTCAGCCCCAGCATTTT. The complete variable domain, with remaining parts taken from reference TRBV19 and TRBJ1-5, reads DGGITQSPKYLFRKEGQNVTLSCEQNLNHDAMYWYRQDPGQGLRLIYYSQIVNDFQKGDIAEGYSVSREKKESFPLTVTSAQKNPTAFYLCASSVQGLGQPQHFGDGTRLSIL.

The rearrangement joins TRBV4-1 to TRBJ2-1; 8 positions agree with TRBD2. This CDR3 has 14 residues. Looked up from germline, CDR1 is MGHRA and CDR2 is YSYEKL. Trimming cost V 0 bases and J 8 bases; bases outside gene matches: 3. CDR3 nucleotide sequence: TGCGCCAGCAGCCAAGACGCCGGGGGGGATGAGCAGTTCTTC. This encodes CASSQDAGGDEQFF.

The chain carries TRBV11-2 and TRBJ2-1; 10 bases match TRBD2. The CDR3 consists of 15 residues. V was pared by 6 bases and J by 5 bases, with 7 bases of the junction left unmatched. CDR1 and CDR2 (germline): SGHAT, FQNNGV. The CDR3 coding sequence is TGTGCCAGCAGACACACTAGCGGGGAACACAATGAGCAGTTCTTC. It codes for CASRHTSGEHNEQFF.

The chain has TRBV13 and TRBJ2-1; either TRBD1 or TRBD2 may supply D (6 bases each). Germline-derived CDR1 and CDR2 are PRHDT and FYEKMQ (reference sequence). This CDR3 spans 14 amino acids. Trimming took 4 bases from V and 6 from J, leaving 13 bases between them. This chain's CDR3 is CASSYTGAPNEQFF. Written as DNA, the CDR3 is TGTGCCAGCAGCTATACGGGGGCTCCCAATGAGCAGTTCTTC.

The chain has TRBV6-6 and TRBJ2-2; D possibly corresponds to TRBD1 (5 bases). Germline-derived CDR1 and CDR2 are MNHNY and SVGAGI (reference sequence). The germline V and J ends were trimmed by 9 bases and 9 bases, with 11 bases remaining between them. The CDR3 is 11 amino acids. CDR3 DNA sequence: TGTGCCAGTAAGGACAAGTGGGAGCTGTTTTTT. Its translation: CASKDKWELFF.

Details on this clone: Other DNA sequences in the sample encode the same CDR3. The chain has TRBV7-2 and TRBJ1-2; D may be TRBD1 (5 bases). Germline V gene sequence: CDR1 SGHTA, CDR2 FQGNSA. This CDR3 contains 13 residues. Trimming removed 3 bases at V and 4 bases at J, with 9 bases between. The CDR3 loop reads CASSFGTAYGYTF. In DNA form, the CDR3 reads TGTGCCAGCAGCTTCGGGACGGCCTATGGCTACACCTTC. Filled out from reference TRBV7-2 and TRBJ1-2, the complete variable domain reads GAGVSQSPSNKVTEKGKDVELRCDPISGHTALYWYRQSLGQGLEFLIYFQGNSAPDKSGLPSDRFSAERTGGSVSTLTIQRTQQEDSAVYLCASSFGTAYGYTFGSGTRLTVV.

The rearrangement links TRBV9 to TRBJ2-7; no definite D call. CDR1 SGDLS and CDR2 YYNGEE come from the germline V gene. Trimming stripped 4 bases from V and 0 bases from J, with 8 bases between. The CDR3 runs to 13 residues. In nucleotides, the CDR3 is TGTGCCAGCAGCCCTGTCAGCTCCTACGAGCAGTACTTC. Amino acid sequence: CASSPVSSYEQYF.

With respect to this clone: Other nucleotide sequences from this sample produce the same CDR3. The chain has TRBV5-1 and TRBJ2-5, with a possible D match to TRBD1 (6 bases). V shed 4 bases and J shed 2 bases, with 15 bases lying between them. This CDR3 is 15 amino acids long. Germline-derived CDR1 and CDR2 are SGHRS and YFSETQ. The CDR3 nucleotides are TGCGCCAGCAGCCCCGAGGGGCAGGGGCAAGAGACCCAGTACTTC. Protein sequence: CASSPEGQGQETQYF.

This CDR3 is CASSYGSSHTF. DNA for the CDR3: TGTGCCAGCAGTTACGGCTCCTCCCACACCTTC. The chain recombines TRBV6-6 with TRBJ1-2; D is unclear. The CDR3 is 11 amino acids. The ends were cut back, 2 bases at V and 12 bases at J, with 10 bases in the middle. The V gene's germline CDR1 is MNHNY and CDR2 SVGAGI (reference sequence).

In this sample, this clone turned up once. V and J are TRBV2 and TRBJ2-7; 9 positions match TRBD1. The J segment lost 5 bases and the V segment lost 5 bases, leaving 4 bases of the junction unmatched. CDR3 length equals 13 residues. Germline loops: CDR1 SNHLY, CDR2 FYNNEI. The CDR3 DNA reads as TGTGCCAGCAGTAAGTGGACAGGGGACGAGCAGTACTTC. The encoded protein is CASSKWTGDEQYF.